This T cell receptor beta chain is drawn from a study of T-cell reconstitution after alpha-beta-depleted transplantation in children. This clonotype was observed a few times. In germline, CDR1 is MDHEN, CDR2 SYDVKM. The CDR3 is 14 amino acids. The junction had 6 bases not matched to a gene; V was cut back by 5 bases and J by 6 bases. The TCRbeta library incorporated unique molecular identifiers. TCRdb independently ran MiXCR on the PCR reads; one entry per CDR3 protein. The table lists about 290,000 distinct CDR3 sequences, about a tenth of them singletons. The specimen was PBMCs, collected before TCRalphabeta/CD19-depleted stem cell transplant. This chain joins TRBV28 and TRBJ2-7, with 11 nucleotides matching TRBD1. This sequence originates from a boy in the first two years of life with acute myeloid leukemia, due to receive a stem cell transplant. The CDR3 DNA reads TGTGCCAGCAGTGCGCCGGGACAGGGGGGCGAGCAGTACTTC. Translation: CASSAPGQGGEQYF.